The 20 T cell receptor beta chains reported below all come from one sample, sequenced in a study of blood T cell repertoires in COVID-19. Profiled with immunoSEQ multiplex PCR; TCRdb holds only in-frame clones, not every one. The sample includes about 280,000 clones, around 85% of them seen just once. The sample consisted of PBMCs or T cells enriched from blood (not recorded which). The receptors here all came from a woman aged 40-49 years who had recovered from COVID-19.

Ten or more counts support this clone. The J gene is TRBJ2-5, the V gene TRBV7-6, with unresolved D. Germline CDR1 is SGHVS and CDR2 is FNYEAQ. This CDR3 has 13 residues. V shed 1 base and J shed 1 base, with 4 bases lying between them. In nucleotides, the CDR3 is TGTGCCAGCAGCTTAGAGCTCCAAGAGACCCAGTACTTC. It yields the protein CASSLELQETQYF.

The chain combines TRBV19 with TRBJ1-5; D uncertain. This CDR3 contains 18 residues. Germline V lookup: CDR1 LNHDA, CDR2 SQIVND (reference sequence). V was trimmed by 7 bases and J by 0 bases, leaving 22 bases between them. The CDR3 is CASTRDRSGLYSNQPQHF. The CDR3 nucleotides read TGTGCCAGTACTCGAGATCGCAGCGGACTTTATAGCAATCAGCCCCAGCATTTT.

This clone has just one count. The V call is TRBV27, the J call TRBJ2-7; perhaps TRBD2 as D (7 bases). Germline assignment: CDR1 MNHEY and CDR2 SMNVEV (reference sequence). V gave up 7 bases and J gave up 3 bases, with 19 bases separating them. This CDR3 spans 15 amino acids. CDR3 sequence reads: CASKEQGGGVYEQYF. The CDR3 nucleotides read TGTGCCAGCAAGGAACAGGGTGGGGGGGTCTACGAGCAGTACTTC.

The chain links TRBV11-2 to TRBJ2-1, with TRBD2 matching 10 bases. The CDR3 runs to 17 residues. Germline V gene sequence: CDR1 SGHAT, CDR2 FQNNGV. Losses at the gene ends were 2 bases for V and 4 bases for J; bases not matched to a gene: 8. The CDR3 coding sequence is TGTGCCAGCAGCTTACCCCGGGGACTAGCGAGATACAATGAGCAGTTCTTC. The encoded protein is CASSLPRGLARYNEQFF.

The chain uses TRBV5-1 and TRBJ2-2; 16 bases agree with TRBD2. The V and J ends lost 3 bases and 3 bases, in that order; junction bases with no gene match: 17. The CDR3 is 22 residues long. Germline CDR1 and CDR2: SGHRS and YFSETQ. The CDR3 bases are TGCGCCAGCAGCTACCACACCCCCGGGACTAGCGGGAGGGCCGAGGACACCGGGGAGCTGTTTTTT. Protein product: CASSYHTPGTSGRAEDTGELFF.

This clone occurred a few times. The gene calls are TRBV11-2 and TRBJ1-1; no reliable D call. Trimming cost V 3 bases and J 4 bases, with 9 bases left between them. The CDR3 contains 13 residues. The V gene's germline CDR1 is SGHAT and CDR2 FQNNGV. In DNA, the CDR3 is TGTGCCAGCAGCTTTCAGTCCCGCACTGAAGCTTTCTTT. Its protein is CASSFQSRTEAFF. The full variable domain, its missing parts supplied by reference TRBV11-2 and TRBJ1-1, is EAGVAQSPRYKIIEKRQSVAFWCNPISGHATLYWYQQILGQGPKLLIQFQNNGVVDDSQLPKDRFSAERLKGVDSTLKIQPAKLEDSAVYLCASSFQSRTEAFFGQGTRLTVV.

The rearrangement links TRBV2 to TRBJ1-1, with D tentatively TRBD1 (6 bases). The V gene's germline CDR1 is SNHLY and CDR2 FYNNEI. Trimming left V 6 bases short and J 6 bases short, with 8 bases between. The length of the CDR3 is 11 residues. The CDR3 DNA reads as TGTGCCAGCAGCTGGACAGCTGAAGCTTTCTTT. Residues: CASSWTAEAFF.

This CDR3 is CASSPGTGVTQPQHF. CDR3 nucleotide sequence: TGTGCCAGCAGTCCTGGGACAGGGGTAACTCAGCCCCAGCATTTT. The rearrangement uses TRBV6-5 and TRBJ1-5; 10 nucleotides match TRBD1. The CDR3 consists of 15 residues. The trim removed 5 bases at V and 6 bases at J, leaving 7 bases unmatched. The germline gives CDR1 MNHEY, CDR2 SVGAGI.

V usage is TRBV5-1 and J usage is TRBJ2-3; the match to TRBD1 covers 7 bases. Trimming at V came to 4 bases and at J to 2 bases, leaving 13 bases not matched to a gene. Germline V gene lookup returns CDR1 SGHRS and CDR2 YFSETQ. The CDR3 has 17 residues. The CDR3 DNA reads as TGCGCCAGCAGCCCAAGGACAGGAGCTAGTTACACAGATACGCAGTATTTT. Its protein is CASSPRTGASYTDTQYF. Based on the CDR3 plus reference TRBV5-1 and TRBJ2-3, the full variable domain is KAGVTQTPRYLIKTRGQQVTLSCSPISGHRSVSWYQQTPGQGLQFLFEYFSETQRNKGNFPGRFSGRQFSNSRSEMNVSTLELGDSALYLCASSPRTGASYTDTQYFGPGTRLTVL.

J is TRBJ2-7 and V is TRBV11-2; D uncertain. Trimming removed 5 bases from V and 1 base from J, with 12 bases in between. Germline V lookup: CDR1 SGHAT, CDR2 FQNNGV. The CDR3 extends over 14 amino acids. CDR3 amino acids: CASSPLRGSYEQYF. As DNA, the CDR3 is TGTGCCAGCAGCCCCCTAAGAGGATCCTACGAGCAGTACTTC.

The rearrangement links TRBV4-1 to TRBJ1-2; possible D gene TRBD1, 6 bases. CDR3 size: 16 residues. Germline assignment: CDR1 MGHRA and CDR2 YSYEKL. V was pared by 4 bases and J by 3 bases, with 18 bases between. CDR3: CASSRDRLQGDYGYTF. CDR3 bases: TGCGCCAGCAGCCGAGACCGGCTACAGGGAGACTATGGCTACACCTTC.

This chain links TRBV9 with TRBJ2-7; D gene uncertain. The CDR3 is 13 residues long. Trimming took 4 bases from V and 6 from J, leaving 14 bases between them. Per the germline V gene, CDR1 is SGDLS and CDR2 is YYNGEE. The CDR3 region is CASSTDSSAEQYF. The CDR3 bases are TGTGCCAGCAGCACTGACTCCTCCGCCGAGCAGTACTTC.

The genes are TRBV28 and TRBJ2-5; TRBD2 agrees at 9 bases. J gave up 3 bases and V 3 bases, and 8 bases lay outside the gene matches. The length of the CDR3 is 16 residues. Germline CDR1 MDHEN, CDR2 SYDVKM. The CDR3 DNA is TGTGCCAGCAGTTTCCGAGGTAGCGGGAGTAAAGAGACCCAGTACTTC. This encodes CASSFRGSGSKETQYF.

This clone came up many times. The sample holds other DNA sequences that translate to the same CDR3. The chain is built from TRBV5-1 and TRBJ1-4; D is undetermined. V shed 2 bases and J shed 0 bases, with 8 bases lying between them. This CDR3 is 15 amino acids long. Germline V gene lookup returns CDR1 SGHRS and CDR2 YFSETQ. CDR3 bases: TGCGCCAGCAGCTTAACGGGTGCAACTAATGAAAAACTGTTTTTT. Protein sequence: CASSLTGATNEKLFF.

The rearrangement joins TRBV7-2 to TRBJ1-6, with a possible D match to TRBD1 (6 bases). The CDR3 consists of 15 residues. Germline V gives CDR1 SGHTA, CDR2 FQGNSA. Trimming pared 4 bases from V and 10 bases from J, leaving 17 bases between. CDR3 in amino acids: CASSSVQGSASPLHF. The CDR3, as DNA: TGTGCCAGCAGCTCCGTACAGGGTTCGGCCTCACCCCTCCACTTT. Full variable domain (missing parts from reference TRBV7-2 and TRBJ1-6): GAGVSQSPSNKVTEKGKDVELRCDPISGHTALYWYRQSLGQGLEFLIYFQGNSAPDKSGLPSDRFSAERTGGSVSTLTIQRTQQEDSAVYLCASSSVQGSASPLHFGNGTRLTVT.

The chain recombines TRBV6-2 or TRBV6-3 with TRBJ1-5; a weak D match, TRBD1 (5 bases). In germline, CDR1 is MNHEY, CDR2 SVGEGT. This CDR3 comprises 15 residues. Deletions cut 6 bases from V and 7 bases from J, with 19 bases between. DNA of the CDR3: TGTGCCAGCAGCGTCACGGAGGGGCTTGGGCAGCCCCAGCATTTT. Its translation: CASSVTEGLGQPQHF.

The chain employs TRBV27 and TRBJ1-6, with 9 bases identical to TRBD1. Germline values: CDR1 MNHEY, CDR2 SMNVEV (reference sequence). The CDR3 contains 15 residues. Trimming took 5 bases from V and 10 from J; bases not matched to a gene: 9. CDR3 DNA sequence: TGTGCCAGCAGTCAACCCGGGACAGGGCAGTCACCCCTCCACTTT. Residues: CASSQPGTGQSPLHF.

The chain carries TRBV4-3 and TRBJ2-1; 10 positions match TRBD2. Germline V gives CDR1 LGHNA, CDR2 YSLEER. The CDR3 extends over 18 amino acids. The junction had 10 bases not matched to a gene; V was cut back by 1 base and J by 4 bases. The CDR3 nucleotides are TGCGCCAGCAGCCAAGGCGCTAAGCGGGAGGGCCTTTACAATGAGCAGTTCTTC. Protein sequence: CASSQGAKREGLYNEQFF.

The CDR3, as DNA: TGTGCCAGCAGCCCCGCGGGGGGGTACGAGCAGTACTTC. Its protein product is CASSPAGGYEQYF. V is TRBV7-3 and J is TRBJ2-7, with 9 bases identical to TRBD2. This CDR3 comprises 13 residues. Germline loops: CDR1 SGHTA, CDR2 FQGTGA. Germline trimming cut 5 bases from V and 4 bases from J; bases unmatched to any gene: 3. The whole variable domain, filled in from reference TRBV7-3 and TRBJ2-7, reads GAGVSQTPSNKVTEKGKYVELRCDPISGHTALYWYRQSLGQGPEFLIYFQGTGAADDSGLPNDRFFAVRPEGSVSTLKIQRTERGDSAVYLCASSPAGGYEQYFGPGTRLTVT.

The V gene is TRBV4-2, the J gene TRBJ2-1, with a tentative D call TRBD1 (5 bases). The germline gives CDR1 LGHNA, CDR2 YNFKEQ. The CDR3 contains 16 residues. Trimming took 1 base from V and 8 from J, leaving 18 bases between them. The DNA of the CDR3 is TGTGCCAGCAGCCAAGGGGGCCCAAGCGACGGCTATGAGCAGTTCTTC. Translation: CASSQGGPSDGYEQFF.